Sequencing of this T cell receptor beta chain was carried out in a study of memory CD4+ T cells and cytomegalovirus serostatus. Study details: Healthy Belgian adult donors included about nine CMV-positive and 24 CMV-negative people.

Libraries were prepared by immunoSEQ multiplex PCR; TCRdb keeps only in-frame clonotypes and omits some of them. The data contain 30,000 to 40,000 clones, roughly 85% of them singletons. The germline V gene encodes CDR1 SGHTA and CDR2 FQGNSA. Trimming cost V 4 bases and J 5 bases; bases outside gene matches: 8. This CDR3 has 16 amino acids. To note about this clone: What it binds is unknown.

Study-wide findings and caveats: A US-trained random forest predicted CMV serostatus with median AUC around 0.91. CD4+ memory repertoires contained about 40% of the roughly 150 reported CMV TCRbeta sequences.

Single viable CD3+CD4+CD8-CD45RO+ cells were sorted as the memory CD4+ T cells. This TCR was recovered from an adult in good health and CMV-seropositive. The gene calls are TRBV7-2 and TRBJ2-5, with 12 bases aligning to TRBD2. The sample comprised memory CD4+ T cells from blood. The CDR3 DNA is TGTGCCAGCAGCTCGGTGCTAGCGGGAGGGGGGGAGACCCAGTACTTC. Its translation: CASSSVLAGGGETQYF. The full variable domain, its missing parts supplied by reference TRBV7-2 and TRBJ2-5, is GAGVSQSPSNKVTEKGKDVELRCDPISGHTALYWYRQSLGQGLEFLIYFQGNSAPDKSGLPSDRFSAERTGGSVSTLTIQRTQQEDSAVYLCASSSVLAGGGETQYFGPGTRLLVL.